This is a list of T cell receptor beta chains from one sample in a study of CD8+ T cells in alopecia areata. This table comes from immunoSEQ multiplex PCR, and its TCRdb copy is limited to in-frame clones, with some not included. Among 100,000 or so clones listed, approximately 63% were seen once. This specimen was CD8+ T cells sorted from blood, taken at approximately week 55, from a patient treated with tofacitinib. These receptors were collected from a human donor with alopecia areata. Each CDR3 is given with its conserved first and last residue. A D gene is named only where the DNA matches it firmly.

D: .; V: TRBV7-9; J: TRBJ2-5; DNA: TGTGCCAGCAGCTTAGAGGGAGCCCTCCAAGAGACCCAGTACTTC; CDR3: CASSLEGALQETQYF
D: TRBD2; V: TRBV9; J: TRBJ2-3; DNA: TGTGCCAGCAGCTCCTTGAGGGCGGGGGGCACAGATACGCAGTATTTT; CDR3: CASSSLRAGGTDTQYF
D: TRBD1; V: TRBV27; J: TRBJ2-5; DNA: TGTGCCAGCAGTTCCCTGACAGGGCCTCGGGGAGAGACCCAGTACTTC; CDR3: CASSSLTGPRGETQYF
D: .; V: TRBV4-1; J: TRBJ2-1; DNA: TGCGCCAGCAGCCAAGATGGGAATGAGCAGTTCTTC; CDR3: CASSQDGNEQFF
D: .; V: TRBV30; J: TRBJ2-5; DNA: TGTGCCTGGAGTGTACTCGGGGAGACCCAGTACTTC; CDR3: CAWSVLGETQYF
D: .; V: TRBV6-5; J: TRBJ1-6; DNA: TGTGCCAGCAGTTTGACAGGAAAGATTTCACCCCTCCACTTT; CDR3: CASSLTGKISPLHF
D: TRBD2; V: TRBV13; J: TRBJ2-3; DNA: TGTGCCAGCAGCCGCGGACTAGCGGGGGGAGATGAGCAGTATTTT; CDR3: CASSRGLAGGDEQYF
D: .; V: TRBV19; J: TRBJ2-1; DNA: TGTGCCAGTAGTATTTTTTCCGGGGGGCCTGATGAGCAGTTCTTC; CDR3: CASSIFSGGPDEQFF
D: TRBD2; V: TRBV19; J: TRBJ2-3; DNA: TGTGCCAGTAGTACGACTAGCGGGGTAGCAGATACGCAGTATTTT; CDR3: CASSTTSGVADTQYF
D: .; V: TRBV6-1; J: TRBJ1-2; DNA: TGTGCCAGCAGTGAATTTGTACTCTTAAACAACTATGGCTACACCTTC; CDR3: CASSEFVLLNNYGYTF